This T cell receptor beta chain was sequenced in a study of T cell repertoires in cytomegalovirus infection. CDR1 is DFQATT and CDR2 is SNEGSKA in the germline V gene (reference sequence). The CDR3 runs 14 residues. The V segment lost 6 bases and the J segment 7 bases; nucleotides outside the gene matches: 11. Findings and caveats of the study: Summed frequency of public TCR beta families distinguished CMV carriers with the relevant HLA.

A remark on this clonotype: The target antigen is unknown.

From the reads, TCRdb called clonotypes with MiXCR, one entry per CDR3 protein. The sample lists approximately 76,000 distinct CDR3 sequences, about 40% seen once, with 85% to 95% in the top ten. This receptor was obtained from a human donor in good health (CMV status not recorded). Some clones in this sample may be carry-over from other donors' samples. V and J are TRBV20-1 and TRBJ1-5, with 8 bases matching TRBD1. Sequenced material: CD8+ T cells from cultured PBMCs, taken from culture after CMV antigen stimulation. The CDR3 loop reads CSATVRGLGQPQHF. The CDR3 region has the DNA TGCAGTGCAACCGTCAGGGGGCTCGGGCAGCCCCAGCATTTT.